This TCR beta chain was found in a study of regulatory T cells in long-lasting Graves disease. Regarding the study as a whole: Newly diagnosed disease favored TRBV20-1 and TRBJ2-1 over persistent disease. Shared public clonotypes totalled a few thousand in persistent patients, compared with around 880 in new patients.

According to the study, TCR beta libraries were built with iRepertoire HTBI primers and CDR3-region Arm-PCR. In the original workflow: Analysis of the samples identified approximately 63 TRBV and around 15 TRBJ segments. TCRdb ran MiXCR on the multiplex PCR reads and lists one entry per CDR3 protein. The V and J calls were determined by TCRdb, not by the authors. Of roughly 420,000 distinct CDR3 sequences in the sample, 14% were seen once. Comments on this clonotype: Its antigen is not identified.

Time point specified: newly diagnosed GD, antithyroid drugs for less than 3 months. From RNA extracted from PBMCs, the TCR library was made. The CDR3 has 13 amino acids. The V and J ends lost 5 bases and 15 bases, in that order; junction bases with no gene match: 8. Germline CDR1 is MNHEY and CDR2 is SMNVEV (reference sequence). Separately, the same data were catalogued under a study of T cells in Graves' hyperthyroidism and ophthalmopathy. That report notes: HTBI primers were the set used in a first-round RT-PCR of the TCR CDR3.

The V call is TRBV27, the J call TRBJ2-6; TRBD1 aligns across 9 bases. The source of this sequence is a woman between 50 and 59 years old with Graves disease. Sequencing used peripheral blood mononuclear cells (PBMCs), obtained at new diagnosis, from a patient treated with antithyroid drugs. The chain's CDR3 is CASSPGQGNTLTF. In DNA form, the CDR3 reads TGTGCCAGCAGTCCGGGACAGGGAAACACCCTGACTTTC.